This TCR beta chain comes out of a study of blood T cell repertoires in COVID-19. Whole-study context: COVID-19 samples collected from the United States, Italy and Spain covered acute and convalescent phases. Sources were T cells, B-cell-depleted T cells, or PBMCs; the material itself was cDNA or gDNA.

The V end was cut by 5 bases, the J end by 4 bases, with 14 bases between. CDR3 length: 14 residues. Germline V gene sequence: CDR1 MNHNY, CDR2 SVGAGI (reference sequence). Under the authors' procedure: Estimated nucleated cell counts came from reference gene primer amplification. Libraries were prepared by immunoSEQ multiplex PCR; TCRdb keeps only in-frame clonotypes and omits some of them. Clone size and the V and J calls come from that table; the DNA yielded D and trimming. The sample has tens of thousands of clones; 75% to 90% are singletons. The sequencing sample was made of peripheral blood. The clonotype was recovered from a woman between 50 and 59 years old with active or convalescent COVID-19. V is TRBV6-6 and J is TRBJ2-5, with a possible D match to TRBD1 (6 bases). CDR3: CASSLPDRRETQYF. In nucleotides, the CDR3 is TGTGCCAGCAGTCTACCGGACAGAAGAGAGACCCAGTACTTC.